The sample holds a few counts of the clone carrying this T cell receptor beta chain. Methods used by the authors: Reference gene primer amplification gave nucleated cell count estimates. Some clones are missing from TCRdb's copy, which holds only in-frame ones; the method was immunoSEQ multiplex PCR. The V and J calls and clone size were taken over from that table, and D and trimming were inferred from the DNA. The table has hundreds of thousands of clones, 80% to 90% seen once; the top ten hold 2.4%. This sample is drawn from a study of blood T cell repertoires in COVID-19. Study context: Some COVID-19 samples were acute and others convalescent; all came from the United States, Italy and Spain. In each case, the material was cDNA or gDNA derived from T cells, B-cell-depleted T cells, or PBMCs.

The length of the CDR3 is 15 residues. Germline V gene lookup returns CDR1 LNHDA and CDR2 SQIVND (reference sequence). V was shortened by 3 bases and J by 0 bases, with 11 bases between the two germline ends. What was sequenced was PBMCs or T cells enriched from blood (not recorded which). The TCR sequence derives from a woman aged 18-29 years who had recovered from COVID-19. The chain has TRBV19 and TRBJ1-1, with D uncertain. This CDR3 is CASSIEKAMNTEAFF. CDR3 nucleotides: TGTGCCAGTAGTATTGAGAAAGCTATGAACACTGAAGCTTTCTTT. Drawing the rest from reference TRBV19 and TRBJ1-1, the complete variable domain is DGGITQSPKYLFRKEGQNVTLSCEQNLNHDAMYWYRQDPGQGLRLIYYSQIVNDFQKGDIAEGYSVSREKKESFPLTVTSAQKNPTAFYLCASSIEKAMNTEAFFGQGTRLTVV.